This T cell receptor beta chain was sequenced for a study of blood T cells in healthy people across ages. Looking at the study overall: About one barcoded beta molecule per two T cells was captured by template switching. General study results and limits: Naive and antigen-experienced cells were not separated, limiting conclusive comparison.

As for this clonotype: The antigen is unknown.

Peripheral blood from each donor was collected in a volume of approximately 10 milliliters. In germline, CDR1 is SEHNR, CDR2 FQNEAQ (reference sequence). J lost 3 bases, V lost 6 bases, and 10 bases had no gene match. This CDR3 comprises 18 residues. Together with a sample-barcoded 5' primer, a J-beta primer mix was included in a second PCR lasting about 6 to 11 cycles. Tags on each cDNA molecule came from a template-switch adaptor with 12 random nucleotides. TCRdb ran MiXCR on the 5' RACE reads and lists one entry per CDR3 protein. The repertoire holds approximately 850,000 distinct CDR3 sequences, with about 62% as singletons.

The TCR originated in a man aged 25-45 years in good health. This sequence joins TRBV7-9 and TRBJ2-1, with 14 nucleotides matching TRBD2. The material sequenced was blood. The CDR3 protein is CASSAPGLAGEFYNEQFF. The CDR3 DNA reads as TGTGCCAGCAGTGCCCCGGGACTAGCGGGAGAATTCTACAATGAGCAGTTCTTC.